This T cell receptor beta chain was sequenced for a study of T cell responses to AZD1222 COVID-19 vaccine. The trim removed 5 bases at V and 4 bases at J, leaving 11 bases unmatched. This CDR3 has 16 amino acids. CDR1 is MNHEY, CDR2 SVGEGT, per germline. Details on this clone: Its target is unknown.

The method was immunoSEQ multiplex PCR; TCRdb's version includes in-frame clones alone and lacks a portion of them. The repertoire holds 90,000 to 140,000 clones, with approximately 88% as singletons. Study results and limitations: Most donors were white British, females outnumbered males, and clonal diversity was possibly underestimated. At baseline, just 6 or 7 AZD1222 recipients tested seropositive. At 160-218 and 743-854, vaccine-associated CD4 TCRs were dominant, and they spanned spike.

Here the sequenced sample was peripheral blood, taken on day 0 of AZD1222 vaccination. The chain employs TRBV6-2 or TRBV6-3 and TRBJ2-7; 10 nucleotides line up with TRBD2. This sequence originates from an adult in good health. The CDR3 sequence is CASSRGPSGSSYEQYF. The CDR3 DNA is TGTGCCAGCAGTAGGGGCCCTAGCGGGAGTTCGTACGAGCAGTACTTC.